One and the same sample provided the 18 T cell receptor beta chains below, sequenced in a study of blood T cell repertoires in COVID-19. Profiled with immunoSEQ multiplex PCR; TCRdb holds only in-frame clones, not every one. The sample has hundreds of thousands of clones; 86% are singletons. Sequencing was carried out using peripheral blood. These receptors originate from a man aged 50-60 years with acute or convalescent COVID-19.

CDR3 coding DNA: TGTGCCAGCAGCTTAGGTAGCGGGGGGCCAGATACGCAGTATTTT. This translates into CASSLGSGGPDTQYF. The rearrangement links TRBV7-6 to TRBJ2-3; 10 positions match TRBD2. The CDR3 covers 15 residues. Germline V gene lookup returns CDR1 SGHVS and CDR2 FNYEAQ. The V gene end was trimmed by 1 base and the J gene end by 4 bases; junction bases not matched to a gene: 2.

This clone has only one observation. CDR3: CASSETGTPYGYTF. As DNA, the CDR3 is TGTGCCAGCAGTGAAACCGGGACACCCTATGGCTACACCTTC. The V call is TRBV25-1, the J call TRBJ1-2, with D possibly TRBD1 on 6 matching bases. The CDR3 length is 14 residues. V lost 2 bases and J lost 4, with 11 bases in between. Germline V gene data show CDR1 as MGHDK and CDR2 as SYGVNS.

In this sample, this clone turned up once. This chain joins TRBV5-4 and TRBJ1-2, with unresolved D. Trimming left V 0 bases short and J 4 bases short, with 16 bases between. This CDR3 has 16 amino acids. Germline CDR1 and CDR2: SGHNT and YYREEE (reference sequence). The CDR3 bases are TGTGCCAGCAGCTTGGCCGGGGTGGGGAGATTCTATGGCTACACCTTC. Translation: CASSLAGVGRFYGYTF.

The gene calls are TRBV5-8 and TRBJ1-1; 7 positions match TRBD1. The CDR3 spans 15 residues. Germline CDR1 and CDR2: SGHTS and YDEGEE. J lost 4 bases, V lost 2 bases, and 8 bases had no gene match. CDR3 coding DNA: TGTGCCAGCAGCTTCAGGGGGACCCCGGGCACTGAAGCTTTCTTT. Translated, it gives CASSFRGTPGTEAFF.

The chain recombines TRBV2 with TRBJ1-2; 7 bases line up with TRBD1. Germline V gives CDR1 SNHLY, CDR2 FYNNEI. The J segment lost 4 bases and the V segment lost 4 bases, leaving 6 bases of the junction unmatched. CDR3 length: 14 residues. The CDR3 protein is CASSGQGTGYGYTF. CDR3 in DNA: TGTGCCAGCAGTGGACAGGGAACAGGCTATGGCTACACCTTC.

The CDR3 nucleotides are TGTGCCAGCAGTGAAAGACAGGGGGGAAAAGATCAGCCCCAGCATTTT. Translation gives CASSERQGGKDQPQHF. This sequence joins TRBV6-1 and TRBJ1-5, with 9 bases that match TRBD1. Unmatched junction bases numbered 7, after V lost 2 bases and J lost 5 bases. Germline lookup yields CDR1 MNHNS and CDR2 SASEGT. The CDR3 loop spans 16 amino acids.

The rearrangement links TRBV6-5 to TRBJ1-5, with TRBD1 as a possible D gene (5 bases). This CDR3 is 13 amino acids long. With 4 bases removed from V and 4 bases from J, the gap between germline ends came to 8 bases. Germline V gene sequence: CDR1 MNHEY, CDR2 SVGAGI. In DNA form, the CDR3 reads TGTGCCAGCAGTTCACAGGCGAATCAGCCCCAGCATTTT. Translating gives CASSSQANQPQHF.

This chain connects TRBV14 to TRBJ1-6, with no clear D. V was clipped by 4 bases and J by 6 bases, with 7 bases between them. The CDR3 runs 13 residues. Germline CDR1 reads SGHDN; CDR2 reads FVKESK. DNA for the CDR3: TGTGCCAGCAGCCTCTACTTTAATTCACCCCTCCACTTT. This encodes CASSLYFNSPLHF.

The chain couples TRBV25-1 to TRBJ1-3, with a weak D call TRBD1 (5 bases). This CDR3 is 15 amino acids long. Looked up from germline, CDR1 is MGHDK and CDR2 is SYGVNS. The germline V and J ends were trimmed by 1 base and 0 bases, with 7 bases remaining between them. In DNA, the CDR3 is TGTGCCAGCAGTGAATCGGGGGACTCTGGAAACACCATATATTTT. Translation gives CASSESGDSGNTIYF.

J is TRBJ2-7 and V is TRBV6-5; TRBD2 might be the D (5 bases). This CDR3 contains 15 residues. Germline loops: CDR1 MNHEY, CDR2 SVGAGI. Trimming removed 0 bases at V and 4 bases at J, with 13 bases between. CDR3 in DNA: TGTGCCAGCAGTTACTCACCCGGGGTAGGTTACGAGCAGTACTTC. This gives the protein CASSYSPGVGYEQYF.

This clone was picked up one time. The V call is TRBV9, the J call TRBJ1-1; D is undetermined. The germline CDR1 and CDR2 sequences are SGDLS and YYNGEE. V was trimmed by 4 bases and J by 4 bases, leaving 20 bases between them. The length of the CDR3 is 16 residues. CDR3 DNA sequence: TGTGCCAGCAGCCGAGGGAGCAACAAGATGGGCACTGAAGCTTTCTTT. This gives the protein CASSRGSNKMGTEAFF.

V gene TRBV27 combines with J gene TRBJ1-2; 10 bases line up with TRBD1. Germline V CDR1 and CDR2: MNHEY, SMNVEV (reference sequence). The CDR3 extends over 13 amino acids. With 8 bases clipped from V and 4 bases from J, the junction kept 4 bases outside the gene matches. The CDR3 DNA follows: TGTGCCAGCGTTCGACAGGGGGCCTATGGCTACACCTTC. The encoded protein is CASVRQGAYGYTF.

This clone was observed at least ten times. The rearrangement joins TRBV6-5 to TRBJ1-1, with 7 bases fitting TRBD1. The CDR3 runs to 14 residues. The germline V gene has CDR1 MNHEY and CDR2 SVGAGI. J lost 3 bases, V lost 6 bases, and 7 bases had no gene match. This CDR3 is CASRDRVYDTEAFF. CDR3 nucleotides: TGTGCCAGCAGAGACAGGGTTTACGACACTGAAGCTTTCTTT.

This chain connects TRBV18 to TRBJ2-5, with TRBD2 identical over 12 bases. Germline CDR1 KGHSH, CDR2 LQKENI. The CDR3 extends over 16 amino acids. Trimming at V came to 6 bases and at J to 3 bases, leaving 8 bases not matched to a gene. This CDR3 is CASSPTTSGGKETQYF. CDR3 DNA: TGTGCCAGCTCCCCGACAACTAGCGGGGGGAAAGAGACCCAGTACTTC.

The CDR3 reads CAISEATGGLNEKLFF. In DNA, the CDR3 is TGTGCCATCAGTGAGGCCACAGGGGGCTTGAATGAAAAACTGTTTTTT. This chain uses TRBV10-3 with TRBJ1-4; 9 nucleotides align to TRBD1. Germline trimming cut 2 bases from V and 5 bases from J; bases unmatched to any gene: 6. Germline loops: CDR1 ENHRY, CDR2 SYGVKD. This CDR3 comprises 16 residues.

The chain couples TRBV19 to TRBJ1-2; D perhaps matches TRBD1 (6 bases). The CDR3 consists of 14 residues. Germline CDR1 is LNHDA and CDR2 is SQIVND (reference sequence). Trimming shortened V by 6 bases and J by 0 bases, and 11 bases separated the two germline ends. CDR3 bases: TGTGCCAGTAGGGAACAGGGATCTAACTATGGCTACACCTTC. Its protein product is CASREQGSNYGYTF.

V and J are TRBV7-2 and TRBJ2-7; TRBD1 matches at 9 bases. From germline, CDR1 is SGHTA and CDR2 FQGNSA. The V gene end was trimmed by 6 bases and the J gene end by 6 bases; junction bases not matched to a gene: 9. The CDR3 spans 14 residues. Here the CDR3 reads CASSFQQGAGEQYF. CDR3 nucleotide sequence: TGTGCCAGCAGTTTTCAACAGGGGGCAGGCGAGCAGTACTTC.

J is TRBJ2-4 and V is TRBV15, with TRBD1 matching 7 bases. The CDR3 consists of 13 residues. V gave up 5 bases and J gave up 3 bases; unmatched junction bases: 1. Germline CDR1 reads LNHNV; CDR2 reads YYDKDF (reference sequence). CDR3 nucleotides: TGTGCCACCAGCGACAGGGACAAAAACATTCAGTACTTC. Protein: CATSDRDKNIQYF.